This record looks at one T cell receptor beta chain sequence and its context. The entry originates in a study of cytomegalovirus exposure and HLA in healthy donors. Trimming left V 5 bases short and J 0 bases short, with 10 bases between. The CDR3 is 15 amino acids. CDR1 is SGHTA, CDR2 FQGNSA, per germline. It was with 60 Vbeta and 13 Jbeta primers that the PCR ran. Measured with immunoSEQ multiplex PCR; TCRdb has only the in-frame clones, and not every one. This sample carries approximately 120,000 clones, with 2.2% going to the ten biggest clones. Source material: PBMCs. The receptor was isolated from a man aged 35 to 55 in good health and CMV-seronegative. The chain combines TRBV7-2 with TRBJ1-4; no definite D call. CDR3 DNA sequence: TGTGCCAGCAGCCCACAGAGGGCAACTAATGAAAAACTGTTTTTT. Translated: CASSPQRATNEKLFF.